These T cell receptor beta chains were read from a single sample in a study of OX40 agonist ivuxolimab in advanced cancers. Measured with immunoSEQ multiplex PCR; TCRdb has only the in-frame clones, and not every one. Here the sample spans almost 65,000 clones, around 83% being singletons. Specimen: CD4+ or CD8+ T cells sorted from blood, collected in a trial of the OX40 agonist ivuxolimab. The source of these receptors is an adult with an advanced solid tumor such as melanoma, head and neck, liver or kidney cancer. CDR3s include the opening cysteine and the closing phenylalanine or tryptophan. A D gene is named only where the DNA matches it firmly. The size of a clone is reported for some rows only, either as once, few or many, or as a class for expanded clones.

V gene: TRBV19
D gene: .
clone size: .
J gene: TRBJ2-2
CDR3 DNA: TGTGCCAGTAGCCCGACCGTCGGCACCGGGGAGCTGTTTTTT
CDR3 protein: CASSPTVGTGELFF

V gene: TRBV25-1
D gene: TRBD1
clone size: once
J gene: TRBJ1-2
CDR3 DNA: TGTGCCAGCAGTGACTATAGACCGGGACAGGGGTACTATGGCTACACCTTC
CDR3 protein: CASSDYRPGQGYYGYTF

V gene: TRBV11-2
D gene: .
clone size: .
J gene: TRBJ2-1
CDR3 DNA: TGTGCCAGCAGCTCCAGTCCCCAGCCTTGGGGGCTTAGTGAGCAGTTCTTC
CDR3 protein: CASSSSPQPWGLSEQFF

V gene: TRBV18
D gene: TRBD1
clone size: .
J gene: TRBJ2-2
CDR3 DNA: TGTGCCAGCGCGGGACAGGGAAACACCGGGGAGCTGTTTTTT
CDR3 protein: CASAGQGNTGELFF

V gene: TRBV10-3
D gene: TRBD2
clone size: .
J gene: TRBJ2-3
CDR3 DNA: TGTGCCATCAGTGAGCCCTTAGCGGGGGGAGGGGCAGATACGCAGTATTTT
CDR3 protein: CAISEPLAGGGADTQYF

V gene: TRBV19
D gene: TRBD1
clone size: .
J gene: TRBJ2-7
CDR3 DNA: TGTGCCAGTAGTATAGTACAGGGGGCCTACGAGCAGTACTTC
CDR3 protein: CASSIVQGAYEQYF

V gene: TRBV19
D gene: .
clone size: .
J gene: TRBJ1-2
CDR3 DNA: TGTGCCAGTAGTCCATGGGGGAGGGGTTACTATGGCTACACCTTC
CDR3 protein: CASSPWGRGYYGYTF

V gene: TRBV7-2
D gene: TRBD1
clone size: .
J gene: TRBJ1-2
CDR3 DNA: TGTGCCAGCAGCTTGGACAGGGCAGGCTACACCTTC
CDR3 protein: CASSLDRAGYTF

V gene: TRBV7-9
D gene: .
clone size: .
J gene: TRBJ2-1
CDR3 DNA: TGTGCCAGCAGCTTAGTAGGGGTTCGGGGAGAGCAGTTCTTC
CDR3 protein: CASSLVGVRGEQFF

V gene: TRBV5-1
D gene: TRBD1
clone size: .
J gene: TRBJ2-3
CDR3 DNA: TGCGCCAGCAGCGAGAGGGACAGGCGGTTGAATACGCAGTATTTT
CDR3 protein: CASSERDRRLNTQYF

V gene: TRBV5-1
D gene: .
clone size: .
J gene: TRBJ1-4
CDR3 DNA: TGCGCCAGCAGCTTGGATTCCGGGAATGATGAAAAACTGTTTTTT
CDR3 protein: CASSLDSGNDEKLFF

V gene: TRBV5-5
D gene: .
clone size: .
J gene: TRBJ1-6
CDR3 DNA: TGTGCCAGCAGACAGGGACCGGTCGGTTCACCCCTCCACTTT
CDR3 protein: CASRQGPVGSPLHF

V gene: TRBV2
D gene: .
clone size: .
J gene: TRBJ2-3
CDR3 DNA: TGTGCTAGCATGTGGAATACGCAGTATTTT
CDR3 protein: CASMWNTQYF

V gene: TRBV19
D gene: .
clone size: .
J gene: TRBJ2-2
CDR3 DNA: TGTGCCAGTAGGACCGGACGGAACACCGGGGAGCTGTTTTTT
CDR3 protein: CASRTGRNTGELFF

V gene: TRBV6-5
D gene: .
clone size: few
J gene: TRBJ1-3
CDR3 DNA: TGTGCCAGCAGTTATTCCCCGACGGGGGCAAGAAACACCATATATTTT
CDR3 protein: CASSYSPTGARNTIYF

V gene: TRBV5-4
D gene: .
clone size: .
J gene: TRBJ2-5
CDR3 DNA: TGTGCCAGCAGCTTGGGGGCCGCGGCCGGTGAGACCCAGTACTTC
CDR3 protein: CASSLGAAAGETQYF

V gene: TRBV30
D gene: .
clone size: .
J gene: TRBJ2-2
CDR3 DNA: TGTGCCTGGAGCCAAACTAGACCAAGGGATACCGGGGAGCTGTTTTTT
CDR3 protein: CAWSQTRPRDTGELFF

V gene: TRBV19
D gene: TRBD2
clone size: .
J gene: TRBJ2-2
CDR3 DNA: TGTGCCACCCCTAGCGGGGGGGGACTAGCCGACACCGGGGAGCTGTTTTTT
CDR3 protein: CATPSGGGLADTGELFF

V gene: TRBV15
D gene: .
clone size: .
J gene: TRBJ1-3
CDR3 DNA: TGTGCCACCAGCGGACCACTCCTTGGCGGAAACACCATATATTTT
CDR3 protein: CATSGPLLGGNTIYF

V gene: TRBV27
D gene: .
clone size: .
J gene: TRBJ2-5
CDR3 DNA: TGTGCCAGCAGTTTGTTTGGTTTGGGGGTTTTGGGCCAAGAGACCCAGTACTTC
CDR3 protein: CASSLFGLGVLGQETQYF

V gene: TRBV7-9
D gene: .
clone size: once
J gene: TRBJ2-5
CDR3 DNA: TGTGCCAGCAGCTCGGGACGGTACCAAGAGACCCAGTACTTC
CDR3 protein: CASSSGRYQETQYF

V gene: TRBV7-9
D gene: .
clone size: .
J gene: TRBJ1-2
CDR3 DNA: TGTGCCAGCAGCTCGACAGCAAACTATGGCTACACCTTC
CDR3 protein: CASSSTANYGYTF

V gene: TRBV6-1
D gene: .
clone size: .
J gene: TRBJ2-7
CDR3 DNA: TGTGCCAGCGGTTTGGGCGGGGCCGCCTACGAGCAGTACTTC
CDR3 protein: CASGLGGAAYEQYF

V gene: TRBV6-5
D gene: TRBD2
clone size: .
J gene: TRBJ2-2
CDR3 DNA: TGTGCCAGCAGTCCTGGACTAGCGAAGACCGGGGAGCTGTTTTTT
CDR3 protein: CASSPGLAKTGELFF

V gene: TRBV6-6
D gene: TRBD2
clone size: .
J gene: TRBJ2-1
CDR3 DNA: TGTGCCAGCAGCTCTGGACTAGCGGTTTACAATGAGCAGTTCTTC
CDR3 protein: CASSSGLAVYNEQFF

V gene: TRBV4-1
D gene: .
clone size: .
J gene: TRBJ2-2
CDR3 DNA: TGCGCCAGCAGCGAAGGGGGGACCGGGGAGCTGTTTTTT
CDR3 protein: CASSEGGTGELFF

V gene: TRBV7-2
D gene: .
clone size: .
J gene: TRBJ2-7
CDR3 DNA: TGTGCCAGCAGCTTTAGTAACTACGAGCAGTACTTC
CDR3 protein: CASSFSNYEQYF

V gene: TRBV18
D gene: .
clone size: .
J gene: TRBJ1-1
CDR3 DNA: TGTGCCAGCTCACCCCAATCGGGAGAGAACACTGAAGCTTTCTTT
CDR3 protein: CASSPQSGENTEAFF

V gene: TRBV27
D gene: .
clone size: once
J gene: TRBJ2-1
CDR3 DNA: TGTGCCAGCAAAACGGTCCAGGGCAATGAGCAGTTCTTC
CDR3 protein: CASKTVQGNEQFF

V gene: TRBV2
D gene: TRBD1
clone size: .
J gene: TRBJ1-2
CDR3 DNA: TGTGCCAGCGGGGCAGGGGGCTTTTATGGCTACACCTTC
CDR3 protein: CASGAGGFYGYTF

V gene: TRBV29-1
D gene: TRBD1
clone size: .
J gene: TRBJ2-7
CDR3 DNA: TGCAGCGTAGGACAGGGTAACGAGCAGTACTTC
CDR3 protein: CSVGQGNEQYF

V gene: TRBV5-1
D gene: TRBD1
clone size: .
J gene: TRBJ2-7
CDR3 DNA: TGCGCCAGCAGCTTGGGACAGGGAGTGTACGAGCAGTACTTC
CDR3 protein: CASSLGQGVYEQYF

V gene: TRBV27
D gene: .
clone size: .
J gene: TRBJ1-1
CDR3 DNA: TGTGCCAGCAGACTTTACTCAACCGGCGGAGTAGGGTTGAACACTGAAGCTTTCTTT
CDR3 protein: CASRLYSTGGVGLNTEAFF

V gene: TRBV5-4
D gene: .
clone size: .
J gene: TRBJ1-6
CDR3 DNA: TGTGCCAGCAGCTTGGGGGGGGCAGGTGATTCACCCCTCCACTTT
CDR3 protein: CASSLGGAGDSPLHF

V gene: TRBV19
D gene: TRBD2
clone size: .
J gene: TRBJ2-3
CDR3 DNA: TGTGCCAGTAGTATAGGACAGACTAGCGGCACAGATACGCAGTATTTT
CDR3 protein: CASSIGQTSGTDTQYF

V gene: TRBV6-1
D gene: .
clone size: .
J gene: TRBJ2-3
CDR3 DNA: TGTGCCAGCAGTGATATGAGCCCAGATACGCAGTATTTT
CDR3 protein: CASSDMSPDTQYF

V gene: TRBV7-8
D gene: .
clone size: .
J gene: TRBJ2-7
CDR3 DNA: TGTGCCAGCAGACCGTTAGCGGTCCCCGAGCAGTACTTC
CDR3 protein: CASRPLAVPEQYF

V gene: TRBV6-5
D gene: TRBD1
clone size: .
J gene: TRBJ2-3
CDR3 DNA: TGTGCCAGCAGTCCCCTGACAGGGCCAGATACGCAGTATTTT
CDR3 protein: CASSPLTGPDTQYF

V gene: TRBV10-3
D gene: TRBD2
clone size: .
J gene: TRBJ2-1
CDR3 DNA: TGTGCCATCGGTGGTAGCGGCGGGGGTGAGCAGTTCTTC
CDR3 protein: CAIGGSGGGEQFF

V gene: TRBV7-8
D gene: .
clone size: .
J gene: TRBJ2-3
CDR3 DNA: TGTGCCAGCAGTGACGGACTCGTTACAGATACGCAGTATTTT
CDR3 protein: CASSDGLVTDTQYF

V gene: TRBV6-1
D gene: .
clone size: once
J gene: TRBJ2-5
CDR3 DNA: TGTGCCAGCATCGGGGGTTTTGGACAAGAGACCCAGTACTTC
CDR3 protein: CASIGGFGQETQYF

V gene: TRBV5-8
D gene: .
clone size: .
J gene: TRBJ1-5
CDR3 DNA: TGTGCCAGCAGCTTGGGAAAACAGCCCCAGCATTTT
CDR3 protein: CASSLGKQPQHF

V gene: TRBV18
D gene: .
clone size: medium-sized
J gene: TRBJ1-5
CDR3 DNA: TGTGCCAGCTCAATGGGACCTAGCAATCAGCCCCAGCATTTT
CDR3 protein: CASSMGPSNQPQHF

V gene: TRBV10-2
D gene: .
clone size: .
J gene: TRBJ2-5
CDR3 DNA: TGCGCCAGCGCTTCATTCCCTCAAGAGACCCAGTACTTC
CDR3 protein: CASASFPQETQYF

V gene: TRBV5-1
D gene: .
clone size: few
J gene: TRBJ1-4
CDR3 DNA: TGCGCCAGCAGCACCGCCCCGAATGAAAAACTGTTTTTT
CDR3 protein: CASSTAPNEKLFF

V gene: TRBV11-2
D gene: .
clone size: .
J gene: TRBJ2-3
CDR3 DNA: TGTGCCAGCAGCGAGGGGGTAGTTTGGGGAACGAACACAGATACGCAGTATTTT
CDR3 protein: CASSEGVVWGTNTDTQYF

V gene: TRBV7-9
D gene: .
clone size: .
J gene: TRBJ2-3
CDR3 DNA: TGTGCCAGCAGCTTACGGCGGGACTTCGCGAAAATCACAGATACGCAGTATTTT
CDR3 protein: CASSLRRDFAKITDTQYF

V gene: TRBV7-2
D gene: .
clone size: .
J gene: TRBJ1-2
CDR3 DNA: TGTGCCAGCGGGCTCGACCCCTACTTAGCTCGCTATGGCTACACCTTC
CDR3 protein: CASGLDPYLARYGYTF

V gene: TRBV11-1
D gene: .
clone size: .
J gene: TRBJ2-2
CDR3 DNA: TGTGCCAGCAGCTTAGAGGGTGACACCGGGGAGCTGTTTTTT
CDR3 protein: CASSLEGDTGELFF